This T cell receptor beta chain originates from a study of T-cell reconstitution after alpha-beta-depleted transplantation in children. General study results and limits: One year after transplant, T-cell counts and diversity came mostly from newly produced T cells. Reportedly, roughly two months post-transplant, alpha-beta T cells arose from several hundred expanded graft clones.

This CDR3 region has 15 residues. Trimming took off 7 bases at V and 2 bases at J, with 17 bases between the two ends. Preparing the TCRbeta library involved the use of unique molecular identifiers. One entry per CDR3 protein, called by TCRdb with MiXCR from the PCR reads. The table has 580,000 or so distinct CDR3 sequences, about 21% seen once; the top ten hold around 14%. Concerning this clonotype: The target antigen is unknown.

The gene calls are TRBV12-3 or TRBV12-4 and TRBJ2-5; maybe TRBD2 (6 bases). The receptor comes from a boy in the first two years of life who had a stem cell transplant for acute myeloid leukemia, so the T cells may come from the graft donor. The sequencing used PBMCs, mostly from graft donor cells, collected 360 days after TCRalphabeta/CD19-depleted stem cell transplant. This chain's CDR3 is CASILGGTSQETQYF. The CDR3 coding sequence is TGTGCCAGCATCCTAGGCGGGACTTCTCAAGAGACCCAGTACTTC.